Sequencing of this T cell receptor (beta chain) was carried out in a study of T cells after yellow fever vaccination. Study conclusions and caveats: Post-booster reappearance was seen for most primary-vaccination clones (around 96% CD4, around 89% CD8).

This clonotype was picked up a small number of times. No antigen is known for it. Germline CDR1 is SQVTM and CDR2 is ANQGSEA. The length of the CDR3 is 12 residues. V was cut by 7 bases and J by 2 bases, with 11 bases left in between. By 5'RACE template switching, TCR cDNA was produced, with a universal primer site and UMIs added in the process. MiXCR was run by TCRdb on the 5' RACE reads, yielding one entry per CDR3 protein. Of under 300,000 distinct CDR3 sequences in the sample, around 7% were seen once. The sequence was obtained from a man younger than 45 who received the YFV17D yellow fever vaccine. The chain carries TRBV29-1 and TRBJ1-2, with a weak D call TRBD1 (5 bases). The sample here was CD4+ T cells sorted from PBMCs, taken 15 days after the yellow fever booster vaccination. The CDR3 coding sequence is TGCAGCGGGGGGACGGGGAACTATGGCTACACCTTC. This sequence encodes CSGGTGNYGYTF.